Following are 23 T cell receptor beta chains from one sample sequenced in a study of shared T cell receptors in the human thymus. Method: immunoSEQ multiplex PCR; TCRdb's copy keeps in-frame clones and lacks some. The sample lists roughly 410,000 clones; 85% to 95% were seen once. The sequencing sample was made of thymocytes. The receptors come from a human donor.

The gene calls are TRBV19 and TRBJ1-2; D is undetermined. V gave up 6 bases and J gave up 6 bases, with 5 bases separating them. This CDR3 has 10 residues. The germline gives CDR1 LNHDA, CDR2 SQIVND (reference sequence). CDR3 sequence (DNA): TGTGCCAGTAGGCAGGATGGCTACACCTTC. It encodes CASRQDGYTF.

The genes are TRBV5-1 and TRBJ2-3; unclear D gene. Trimming shortened V by 1 base and J by 6 bases, and 9 bases separated the two germline ends. This CDR3 region has 13 residues. CDR1 is SGHRS, CDR2 YFSETQ, per germline. CDR3 sequence: CASSLIAADTQYF. The CDR3 DNA is TGCGCCAGCAGCTTGATCGCGGCGGATACGCAGTATTTT.

The chain links TRBV5-6 to TRBJ2-4; D not resolved. V lost 0 bases and J lost 3, with 16 bases in between. Germline CDR1 is SGHDT and CDR2 is YYEEEE. CDR3 size: 17 residues. CDR3 nucleotides: TGTGCCAGCAGCTTGGCCCTCGGCGACTGGGGCAAAAACATTCAGTACTTC. Residues: CASSLALGDWGKNIQYF.

The genes are TRBV6-4 and TRBJ2-7, with 10 nucleotides matching TRBD2. The germline CDR1 and CDR2 sequences are MRHNA and SNTAGT. V lost 7 bases and J lost 7; bases outside the gene matches: 19. The length of the CDR3 is 17 residues. The DNA for the CDR3 is TGTGCCAGCAAGCGGGGGGGGGATCAGACAGCCTCCTGGGAGCAGTACTTC. Translation: CASKRGGDQTASWEQYF.

V and J are TRBV28 and TRBJ1-2, with TRBD1 matching 7 bases. CDR1 is MDHEN and CDR2 is SYDVKM in the germline V gene. The length of the CDR3 is 16 residues. The V and J ends lost 5 bases and 0 bases, in that order; junction bases with no gene match: 9. The CDR3 loop is CASSPNPGQPNYGYTF. CDR3 DNA: TGTGCCAGCAGTCCAAATCCGGGACAGCCTAACTATGGCTACACCTTC.

The chain is built from TRBV11-2 and TRBJ2-1, with 9 bases fitting TRBD2. The V gene's germline CDR1 is SGHAT and CDR2 FQNNGV. With 0 bases clipped from V and 6 bases from J, the junction kept 12 bases outside the gene matches. CDR3 length: 18 amino acids. DNA of the CDR3: TGTGCCAGCAGCTTAGATCGGAGTAGCGGGAGAACACGCAATGAGCAGTTCTTC. Its protein is CASSLDRSSGRTRNEQFF.

As DNA, the CDR3 is TGCGCCAGCAGCCAAGTGGCGGATACGCAGTATTTT. This codes for CASSQVADTQYF. The chain combines TRBV4-1 with TRBJ2-3; D gene unclear. The V and J ends lost 1 base and 6 bases respectively, with 5 bases between them. The CDR3 extends over 12 amino acids. Per the germline V gene, CDR1 is MGHRA and CDR2 is YSYEKL.

This chain connects TRBV6-4 to TRBJ2-3; TRBD2 might be the D (6 bases). Trimming took 7 bases from V and 0 from J, leaving 17 bases between them. The CDR3 contains 16 residues. CDR1 MRHNA and CDR2 SNTAGT come from the germline V gene. CDR3 nucleotides: TGTGCCAGCAAGGCAACGGCGGGGATTAGCACAGATACGCAGTATTTT. Translation: CASKATAGISTDTQYF.

The chain employs TRBV27 and TRBJ1-2; weak D call: TRBD1 (5 bases). Trimming left V 0 bases short and J 6 bases short, with 26 bases between. The CDR3 covers 19 residues. The germline V gene has CDR1 MNHEY and CDR2 SMNVEV (reference sequence). CDR3 residues: CASSLSGWGRAGFGDGYTF. The CDR3 DNA follows: TGTGCCAGCAGTTTATCCGGGTGGGGCAGGGCGGGTTTCGGGGATGGCTACACCTTC.

The J gene is TRBJ2-7, the V gene TRBV28; unclear D gene. CDR1 and CDR2 (germline): MDHEN, SYDVKM. There are 14 residues in the CDR3. Trimming pared 4 bases from V and 3 bases from J, leaving 13 bases between. CDR3 bases: TGTGCCAGCAGTTGCCCGAAGGCCCTCTACGAGCAGTACTTC. This gives the protein CASSCPKALYEQYF.

The chain couples TRBV7-9 to TRBJ2-1; 8 bases line up with TRBD1. J was trimmed by 7 bases and V by 8 bases; bases with no gene match: 16. The CDR3 runs to 16 residues. CDR1 is SEHNR, CDR2 FQNEAQ, per germline (reference sequence). The CDR3 bases are TGTGCCAGCGGAATCAGACAGGGGCCTGACAGAAATGAGCAGTTCTTC. Translated: CASGIRQGPDRNEQFF. The full variable domain, with the rest looked up from reference TRBV7-9 and TRBJ2-1, is DTGVSQNPRHKITKRGQNVTFRCDPISEHNRLYWYRQTLGQGPEFLTYFQNEAQLEKSRLLSDRFSAERPKGSFSTLEIQRTEQGDSAMYLCASGIRQGPDRNEQFFGPGTRLTVL.

The chain carries TRBV6-5 and TRBJ1-1; 9 nucleotides align to TRBD1. The CDR3 spans 14 residues. In germline, CDR1 is MNHEY, CDR2 SVGAGI. The V gene end was trimmed by 6 bases and the J gene end by 1 base; junction bases not matched to a gene: 3. This CDR3 is CASRGQGWNTEAFF. The CDR3 region has the DNA TGTGCCAGCAGGGGACAGGGATGGAACACTGAAGCTTTCTTT.

The genes are TRBV4-2 and TRBJ2-7; TRBD2 matches at 8 bases. This CDR3 has 18 amino acids. V shed 4 bases, J shed 0 bases, and the junction held 14 bases outside the gene matches. Germline-derived CDR1 and CDR2 are LGHNA and YNFKEQ. The CDR3, as DNA: TGTGCCAGCAGCCCTCTAAAAGTGGCGGGAGGTTCCTCCTACGAGCAGTACTTC. Its translation: CASSPLKVAGGSSYEQYF.

The chain employs TRBV5-4 and TRBJ2-7, with TRBD1 matching over 11 bases. Germline trimming cut 5 bases from V and 3 bases from J; bases unmatched to any gene: 4. The CDR3 has 14 residues. Germline CDR1 reads SGHNT; CDR2 reads YYREEE (reference sequence). The CDR3 reads CASSSGTGGYEQYF. CDR3 coding DNA: TGTGCCAGCAGTTCCGGGACAGGGGGCTACGAGCAGTACTTC.

The chain uses TRBV28 and TRBJ1-1; no firm D call. The CDR3 totals 15 residues. Trimming left V 7 bases short and J 7 bases short, with 22 bases between. In germline, CDR1 is MDHEN, CDR2 SYDVKM. CDR3 nucleotide sequence: TGTGCCAGCACAAACGCCCTGGAGAGTCCCCATGAAGCTTTCTTT. Its translation: CASTNALESPHEAFF. Full variable domain (missing parts from reference TRBV28 and TRBJ1-1): DVKVTQSSRYLVKRTGEKVFLECVQDMDHENMFWYRQDPGLGLRLIYFSYDVKMKEKGDIPEGYSVSREKKERFSLILESASTNQTSMYLCASTNALESPHEAFFGQGTRLTVV.

The gene calls are TRBV5-8 and TRBJ2-3, with 9 bases matching TRBD2. Germline V gives CDR1 SGHTS, CDR2 YDEGEE. The V segment lost 7 bases and the J segment 4 bases; nucleotides outside the gene matches: 16. This CDR3 comprises 17 residues. The chain's CDR3 is CASRARRGRGGPDTQYF. The CDR3 DNA sequence: TGTGCCAGCCGTGCGCGGCGCGGGAGGGGAGGGCCAGATACGCAGTATTTT.

This chain uses TRBV5-6 with TRBJ2-5; D remains unclear. The germline V gene encodes CDR1 SGHDT and CDR2 YYEEEE. The CDR3 consists of 12 residues. With 4 bases removed from V and 4 bases from J, the gap between germline ends came to 8 bases. The CDR3 region has the DNA TGTGCCAGCAGCCCCCATTTAGAGACCCAGTACTTC. It translates to CASSPHLETQYF.

The rearrangement links TRBV28 to TRBJ2-3, with 7 positions matching TRBD1. Trimming took 5 bases from V and 4 from J; bases not matched to a gene: 6. Per the germline V gene, CDR1 is MDHEN and CDR2 is SYDVKM. This CDR3 is built from 14 residues. The CDR3 region is CASSDREWSDTQYF. DNA of the CDR3: TGTGCCAGCAGTGACAGGGAGTGGTCAGATACGCAGTATTTT.

V is TRBV6-6 and J is TRBJ1-1; 9 bases agree with TRBD1. The germline gives CDR1 MNHNY, CDR2 SVGAGI (reference sequence). CDR3 length equals 16 residues. The J segment lost 1 base and the V segment lost 4 bases, leaving 7 bases of the junction unmatched. Written as DNA, the CDR3 is TGTGCCAGCAGTTCCACGACAGGGGGGGAGAACACTGAAGCTTTCTTT. It codes for CASSSTTGGENTEAFF.

The chain uses TRBV27 and TRBJ2-1, with 10 positions matching TRBD2. The CDR3 covers 20 residues. Germline V CDR1 and CDR2: MNHEY, SMNVEV (reference sequence). V shed 7 bases, J shed 9 bases, and the junction held 27 bases outside the gene matches. CDR3 coding DNA: TGTGCCAGCAACATTAATTGGGACTCCGGGGCCGTAGCGGGAGGTTTTGAGCAGTTCTTC. This encodes CASNINWDSGAVAGGFEQFF.

The rearrangement joins TRBV28 to TRBJ1-4, with TRBD1 as a possible D gene (5 bases). Germline V lookup: CDR1 MDHEN, CDR2 SYDVKM. The CDR3 spans 14 residues. Trimming removed 7 bases from V and 5 bases from J, with 14 bases in between. This CDR3 reads CASTSGYQNEKLFF. The CDR3 coding sequence is TGTGCCAGCACTTCAGGGTATCAAAATGAAAAACTGTTTTTT.

V is TRBV12-2 and J is TRBJ2-1; TRBD2, the table's D call, lacks a check against the DNA. TRBV12-2 is annotated as a pseudogene. The CDR3 loop spans 17 amino acids. The CDR3 DNA sequence: TGTGCAAGTCGCTTAGATTCCCGGACTAGCGGCTACAATGAGCAGTTCTTC. This encodes CASRLDSRTSGYNEQFF.

The rearrangement links TRBV29-1 to TRBJ2-7; D may match TRBD1 or TRBD2 (5 bases each). The CDR3 is 13 residues long. Trimming removed 6 bases at V and 3 bases at J, with 15 bases between. Germline loops: CDR1 SQVTM, CDR2 ANQGSEA. CDR3 region: CSVKGPGGYEQYF. The CDR3 DNA is TGCAGCGTGAAGGGACCCGGAGGCTACGAGCAGTACTTC.